This T cell receptor beta chain is from a study of blood T cell repertoires in COVID-19 (dated by TCRdb to the early 2020s). At the level of the whole study: Collaborator samples came from the United States, Italy and Spain and covered acute and convalescent phases of COVID-19. A de-identified subject ID, COVID-19 status, age in years and sex were almost always included in the sample metadata. Where HLA class I and class II types were available, the types were taken from metadata supplied by the sample provider, not from assay-based typing. Subjects who had been exposed to COVID-19, were actively infected with it, or had recovered from it provided the deeply sampled blood TCRbeta repertoires that made up the dataset. The repertoires were made available in a free public database intended to serve as a resource for research on the immune response to SARS-CoV-2. Samples came from the ongoing ImmuneRACE study (first 160 participants) plus 1,254 subjects from 6 global collaborators. The material from the prospective study consisted of cDNA or gDNA derived from T cells, B-cell-depleted T cells, or PBMCs.

The collaborating institutions used their own protocols to collect whole blood in K2EDTA tubes. For TCRbeta analysis, collaborators shipped samples as frozen whole blood, isolated PBMCs, or DNA extracted from either of those sample types. Points on this clone: There is no known antigen for this receptor. No per-base quality is available; no much larger clone lies one base away.

TCRbeta CDR3 regions were amplified from genomic DNA using the immunoSEQ Assay, a bias-controlled multiplex PCR. The authors' pipeline ran thus. Within the assay, amplification of reference gene primers was used to estimate how many nucleated cells each sample contained. To quantify the absolute abundance of each unique TCRbeta CDR3 rearrangement, sequence reads were collapsed and filtered. For each sample, productive Simpson clonality was calculated as the square root of Simpson's diversity index across productive rearrangements. The table was pulled from immuneACCESS by TCRdb, which kept in-frame rearrangements only. Such tables lose some clones; where checked, under half of the loss comes from unresolved V genes, and the rest has no known cause. V, J and clone size are those of that table, while D and trimming were read from the DNA. The sample data list 150,000 to 200,000 clones, and 88% of these were observed just once. Jointly, the top ten make up 4% to 5% of the sample.

Overall study results and their limits: Clinical and demographic metadata were provided uncurated, with the amount varying by source and participant.

CDR3 length: 11 amino acids, cysteine to phenylalanine. CDR3 DNA is the only sequence kept; it has 33 bases, read in frame from the first base. Via the germline V gene (reference sequence), CDR1 is SEHNR and CDR2 FQNEAQ. V is pared back by 5 bases and J by 7 bases, with 8 bases lying between the germline termini. The sequence joins TRBV7-9 to TRBJ2-5; TRBD2 is a weak D gene call, 6 bases matching. The specimen was peripheral blood. This clonotype was sampled from a human donor in a cohort sampled during active COVID-19. The CDR3 protein is CASSHGGTQYF. The DNA is as follows: TGTGCCAGCAGCCACGGGGGGACCCAGTACTTC.